This TCR beta chain was recorded in a study of T cells in women clearing cervical HPV infection. Overall study context: Controls gave blood once infection was undetectable; cases at lesion identification.

Turning to this clone: The read halts 3 residues ahead of the CDR3 end, with the missing end drawn from the germline J gene.

Generated by immunoSEQ multiplex PCR, the TCRdb table keeps only in-frame clones and is missing some. The record lists 30,000 to 35,000 clones, of which the ten most abundant hold roughly 4.2%. The CDR3 is 14 residues long. CDR1 and CDR2 (germline): ENHRY, SYGVKD. Trimming removed 4 bases from V and 6 bases from J; junction bases left unmatched: 8. The receptor's source is a woman between 18 and 70 years old with a cervical HPV16 infection that either progressed to CIN3+ or cleared (not recorded which). The chain has TRBV10-3 and TRBJ1-1; TRBD1 agrees at 7 bases. The specimen sequenced was blood buffy coat. The covered CDR3 bases are TGTGCCATCAGTGGACAGGGAGAGGCTCCTGAA. This gives the protein CAISGQGEAPE. The complete CDR3 sequence is CAISGQGEAPEAFF.